The next 15 T cell receptor beta chains were all read from a single sample in a study of cytomegalovirus exposure and HLA in healthy donors. The PCR employed 60 Vbeta primers together with 13 Jbeta primers. TCRdb keeps only in-frame clones here, not all; method: immunoSEQ multiplex PCR. The table has approximately 110,000 clones, around two thirds seen once. The sample comprised PBMCs. The receptors stem from a young man in good health and CMV-seropositive.

The chain links TRBV2 to TRBJ2-5, with D possibly being TRBD2 (7 bases). The V and J ends lost 8 bases and 4 bases respectively, with 17 bases between them. This CDR3 has 14 residues. CDR1 is SNHLY and CDR2 is FYNNEI in the germline V gene. The CDR3 here is CASRYEGGRETQYF. The CDR3, as DNA: TGTGCCAGCCGTTATGAGGGGGGGCGAGAGACCCAGTACTTC.

The chain uses TRBV11-2 and TRBJ2-1; D is unresolved. Trimming cost V 5 bases and J 7 bases, with 15 bases left between them. CDR3 length: 14 residues. The germline gives CDR1 SGHAT, CDR2 FQNNGV. The CDR3 sequence is CASSRGSTLNEQFF. DNA of the CDR3: TGTGCCAGCAGCCGAGGTAGTACGTTGAATGAGCAGTTCTTC.

This sequence joins TRBV7-9 and TRBJ2-7; D may be TRBD2 (7 bases). V was shortened by 5 bases and J by 4 bases, with 12 bases between the two germline ends. CDR1 is SEHNR, CDR2 FQNEAQ, per germline (reference sequence). There are 13 residues in the CDR3. CDR3 region: CASSIGRGYEQYF. The CDR3 coding sequence is TGTGCCAGCAGCATTGGGAGGGGGTACGAGCAGTACTTC.

The CDR3 DNA follows: TGTGCCAGCAGTTCCTCCCAGCGGGGGCTTAGCACAGATACGCAGTATTTT. Translated: CASSSSQRGLSTDTQYF. The V gene is TRBV27, the J gene TRBJ2-3, with 8 bases lining up with TRBD2. This CDR3 comprises 17 residues. Germline V gene sequence: CDR1 MNHEY, CDR2 SMNVEV (reference sequence). Trimming removed 4 bases from V and 0 bases from J; junction bases left unmatched: 9.

A single count supports this clone. V usage is TRBV6-1 and J usage is TRBJ1-1; weak D call: TRBD1 (5 bases). The germline V and J ends were trimmed by 4 bases and 1 base, with 10 bases remaining between them. CDR3 size: 14 residues. Per germline, CDR1 MNHNS and CDR2 SASEGT. Here the CDR3 DNA reads TGTGCCAGCAGTGGGACACGTACGAACACTGAAGCTTTCTTT. Its protein is CASSGTRTNTEAFF.

The gene calls are TRBV11-3 and TRBJ1-6; TRBD1 is a possible D gene (6 bases). Germline CDR1 SGHNT, CDR2 YENEEA. The CDR3 extends over 14 amino acids. The CDR3 DNA is TGTGAACCAAGGGGGGGGCGAGTTAATTCACCCCTCCACTTT. It specifies CEPRGGRVNSPLHF.

The chain carries TRBV5-6 and TRBJ1-3; the match to TRBD1 covers 8 bases. V was clipped by 6 bases and J by 0 bases; unmatched bases: 5. The CDR3 length is 15 residues. Germline CDR1 SGHDT, CDR2 YYEEEE. CDR3 protein: CASKRDRNSGNTIYF. For the CDR3, the DNA is TGTGCCAGCAAACGGGACAGGAACTCTGGAAACACCATATATTTT.

This rearrangement joins TRBV11-2 to TRBJ2-3, with TRBD2 matching 8 bases. Germline CDR1 is SGHAT and CDR2 is FQNNGV. Unmatched junction bases numbered 13, after V lost 4 bases and J lost 13 bases. The CDR3 sequence is 14 residues long. The CDR3 coding sequence is TGTGCCAGCAGCTCCAGACACCTCGGGGGGGGAGAGTATTTT. This sequence encodes CASSSRHLGGGEYF.

The chain carries TRBV4-1 and TRBJ1-2; a weak D match, TRBD1 (5 bases). The germline gives CDR1 MGHRA, CDR2 YSYEKL. V was cut by 0 bases and J by 8 bases, with 13 bases left in between. The CDR3 loop spans 14 amino acids. The CDR3 reads CASSQDPREGGYTF. The CDR3 DNA sequence: TGCGCCAGCAGCCAAGATCCCAGGGAAGGGGGCTACACCTTC.

The chain has TRBV7-2 and TRBJ1-2; no clear D. Germline V gene data show CDR1 as SGHTA and CDR2 as FQGNSA. Trimming shortened V by 5 bases and J by 2 bases, and 9 bases separated the two germline ends. CDR3 size: 13 residues. CDR3 sequence (DNA): TGTGCCAGCAGCCACCGGTGGAACTATGGCTACACCTTC. It yields the protein CASSHRWNYGYTF.

This clone came up a few times. J is TRBJ2-3 and V is TRBV5-1, with 8 positions matching TRBD2. With V trimmed by 2 bases and J by 2 bases, 4 bases remained unmatched. This CDR3 is built from 15 residues. Germline-derived CDR1 and CDR2 are SGHRS and YFSETQ. The CDR3 protein is CASSFTGGITDTQYF. The CDR3 nucleotides are TGCGCCAGCAGCTTTACGGGGGGGATCACAGATACGCAGTATTTT.

The J gene is TRBJ1-1, the V gene TRBV2; D gene uncertain. V was clipped by 6 bases and J by 4 bases, with 12 bases between them. The CDR3 is 13 amino acids. CDR1 and CDR2 (germline): SNHLY, FYNNEI. DNA of the CDR3: TGTGCCAGCAGATTGACGTGGAGCACTGAAGCTTTCTTT. Residues: CASRLTWSTEAFF.

The chain is built from TRBV11-3 and TRBJ2-3, with unresolved D. From germline, CDR1 is SGHNT and CDR2 YENEEA. The CDR3 is 15 amino acids. V shed 2 bases and J shed 2 bases, with 11 bases lying between them. CDR3 nucleotides: TGTGCCAGCAGCTTAATGCGGTTATACACAGATACGCAGTATTTT. Encoded protein: CASSLMRLYTDTQYF.

The chain is built from TRBV9 and TRBJ1-2, with TRBD1 matching 8 bases. The CDR3 contains 13 residues. With V trimmed by 3 bases and J by 6 bases, 4 bases remained unmatched. Germline values: CDR1 SGDLS, CDR2 YYNGEE. CDR3 DNA: TGTGCCAGCAGCGGACAGGGGTTGAATGGCTACACCTTC. It translates to CASSGQGLNGYTF. Variable domain in full (rest from reference TRBV9 and TRBJ1-2): DSGVTQTPKHLITATGQRVTLRCSPRSGDLSVYWYQQSLDQGLQFLIQYYNGEERAKGNILERFSAQQFPDLHSELNLSSLELGDSALYFCASSGQGLNGYTFGSGTRLTVV.

This CDR3 reads CASSALEWEEYEQYF. The DNA for the CDR3 is TGTGCCAGCAGCGCGTTAGAATGGGAGGAGTACGAGCAGTACTTC. This chain joins TRBV11-1 and TRBJ2-7; possible D gene TRBD2, 6 bases. Looked up from germline, CDR1 is SGHAT and CDR2 is FQDESV (reference sequence). The CDR3 runs 15 residues. The V gene lost 5 bases and the J gene lost 4 bases, with 18 bases spanning the gap.